Listed here are 14 T cell receptor beta chains from one sample, sequenced in a study of glioma-infiltrating T cells after dendritic cell vaccination. Sample time point: after dendritic cell vaccination, including at tumor progression/relapse. Profiling relied on immunoSEQ multiplex PCR, and the TCRdb table lists in-frame clones only, not all of them. Here the sample spans approximately 48,000 clones, roughly 90% being singletons. Sample: blood, taken after dendritic cell vaccination. Receptors originate from a human donor with glioblastoma.

The chain uses TRBV29-1 and TRBJ1-5; TRBD1 agrees at 10 bases. After removal of 2 bases from V and 9 bases from J, the junction contained 7 bases not matched to a gene. Germline V gene lookup returns CDR1 SQVTM and CDR2 ANQGSEA. This CDR3 contains 14 residues. CDR3 DNA: TGCAGCGTTGAAATACCGGGACAGGGGAGGCCCCAGCATTTT. Its translation: CSVEIPGQGRPQHF. Full variable domain (outside the CDR3, taken from reference TRBV29-1 and TRBJ1-5): SAVISQKPSRDICQRGTSLTIQCQVDSQVTMMFWYRQQPGQSLTLIATANQGSEATYESGFVIDKFPISRPNLTFSTLTVSNMSPEDSSIYLCSVEIPGQGRPQHFGDGTRLSIL.

The J gene is TRBJ1-5, the V gene TRBV28; 7 bases match TRBD1. Trimming at V came to 3 bases and at J to 2 bases, leaving 7 bases not matched to a gene. Germline-derived CDR1 and CDR2 are MDHEN and SYDVKM. This CDR3 is built from 16 residues. CDR3 sequence reads: CASSFRTGGGNQPQHF. DNA for the CDR3: TGTGCCAGCAGTTTCCGGACAGGAGGAGGCAATCAGCCCCAGCATTTT.

V and J are TRBV5-8 and TRBJ1-1; 11 positions match TRBD1. This CDR3 has 17 amino acids. CDR1 is SGHTS, CDR2 YDEGEE, per germline. The ends lost 0 bases at V and 0 bases at J; junction bases unmatched: 4. This chain's CDR3 is CASSLEDRGLMNTEAFF. In DNA form, the CDR3 reads TGTGCCAGCAGCTTGGAGGACAGGGGGCTAATGAACACTGAAGCTTTCTTT.

This clone was seen more than once but under ten times. V and J are TRBV7-2 and TRBJ2-7; D possibly corresponds to TRBD1 (5 bases). The CDR3 is 12 residues long. V gave up 5 bases and J gave up 2 bases, with 7 bases separating them. Looked up from germline, CDR1 is SGHTA and CDR2 is FQGNSA. The CDR3 loop reads CASSPQAYEQYF. The CDR3 bases are TGTGCCAGCAGCCCACAGGCCTACGAGCAGTACTTC.

The chain couples TRBV7-2 to TRBJ2-2, with D maybe TRBD2 (5 bases). Germline CDR1 reads SGHTA; CDR2 reads FQGNSA. This CDR3 is 14 amino acids long. The ends were cut back, 1 base at V and 7 bases at J, with 10 bases in the middle. In nucleotides, the CDR3 is TGTGCCAGCAGCTTAGATCCTCGGGGCGGGGAGCTGTTTTTT. It translates to CASSLDPRGGELFF. The full variable domain, rest sourced from reference TRBV7-2 and TRBJ2-2, is GAGVSQSPSNKVTEKGKDVELRCDPISGHTALYWYRQSLGQGLEFLIYFQGNSAPDKSGLPSDRFSAERTGGSVSTLTIQRTQQEDSAVYLCASSLDPRGGELFFGEGSRLTVL.

The V and J genes are TRBV10-3 and TRBJ1-4, with a possible D match to TRBD1 (6 bases). The ends were cut back, 10 bases at V and 1 base at J, with 13 bases in the middle. Germline CDR1 ENHRY, CDR2 SYGVKD. This CDR3 comprises 14 residues. The CDR3 bases are TGTGCCACTAGAATACAGGGAACTAATGAAAAACTGTTTTTT. Translating it yields CATRIQGTNEKLFF.

In the case of this clone: The junction departs from germline at one end; a sequencing error may be responsible. The V gene is TRBV28, the J gene TRBJ2-1, with D tentatively TRBD2 (7 bases). The germline V gene has CDR1 MDHEN and CDR2 SYDVKM. CDR3 length equals 13 residues. The CDR3 sequence: CASSLGGARERFF. In DNA, the CDR3 is TGTGCCAGCAGTTTGGGGGGGGCCCGGGAGCGGTTCTTC.

The gene calls are TRBV5-1 and TRBJ1-1; D is undetermined. The CDR3 has 14 residues. CDR1 and CDR2 (germline): SGHRS, YFSETQ. V lost 1 base to trimming and J lost 4 bases, with 11 bases between them. For the CDR3, the DNA is TGCGCCAGCAGCTTGCGAGGAAGTGGCACTGAAGCTTTCTTT. The encoded protein is CASSLRGSGTEAFF.

The rearrangement joins TRBV5-1 to TRBJ1-2; the D gene is possibly TRBD1 (5 bases). This CDR3 is built from 15 residues. Germline V gives CDR1 SGHRS, CDR2 YFSETQ. Trimming took off 0 bases at V and 4 bases at J, with 13 bases between the two ends. CDR3 protein: CASSLGDRAIYGYTF. The CDR3 DNA reads TGCGCCAGCAGCTTGGGAGACAGAGCTATCTATGGCTACACCTTC.

The chain combines TRBV2 with TRBJ1-4, with D possibly TRBD1 on 6 matching bases. Germline CDR1 is SNHLY and CDR2 is FYNNEI. The CDR3 extends over 13 amino acids. V lost 6 bases and J 8 bases, leaving 13 bases between the germline ends. The DNA for the CDR3 is TGTGCCAGCAGGGCCGCGGGGGCCGAAAAACTGTTTTTT. Protein product: CASRAAGAEKLFF.

The rearrangement uses TRBV7-3 and TRBJ1-6; 8 bases line up with TRBD1. Trimming removed 5 bases from V and 7 bases from J; junction bases left unmatched: 10. The CDR3 runs 16 residues. The V gene's germline CDR1 is SGHTA and CDR2 FQGTGA. In DNA form, the CDR3 reads TGTGCCAGCAGCCCAGGGCGCGGACAGGGAAATTCACCCCTCCACTTT. It translates to CASSPGRGQGNSPLHF.

The chain carries TRBV7-6 and TRBJ2-5; 7 bases are shared with TRBD1. Unmatched junction bases numbered 11, after V lost 5 bases and J lost 5 bases. Germline V gene data show CDR1 as SGHVS and CDR2 as FNYEAQ. The CDR3 spans 15 residues. The CDR3 DNA reads as TGTGCCAGCAGCCCCCAAAAGGGCAGGGGGGAGACCCAGTACTTC. It codes for CASSPQKGRGETQYF.

The chain joins TRBV29-1 to TRBJ2-3; 8 nucleotides match TRBD2. CDR3 length equals 16 residues. Germline V gene data show CDR1 as SQVTM and CDR2 as ANQGSEA. V gave up 6 bases and J gave up 6 bases; unmatched junction bases: 17. CDR3 nucleotide sequence: TGCAGCGTCGGGGGGGTTGACTATCGGGGGTTTGATACGCAGTATTTT. Encoded protein: CSVGGVDYRGFDTQYF.

This clone was seen once. This chain uses TRBV27 with TRBJ2-1; D might be TRBD2 (6 bases). Deletions cut 2 bases from V and 4 bases from J, with 9 bases between. This CDR3 region has 14 residues. Germline lookup yields CDR1 MNHEY and CDR2 SMNVEV (reference sequence). The CDR3 loop reads CASSLAGRYNEQFF. The CDR3 DNA reads as TGTGCCAGCAGTTTAGCGGGAAGATACAATGAGCAGTTCTTC.